This T cell receptor beta chain was identified during a study of cytomegalovirus exposure and HLA in healthy donors. The CDR3 spans 13 residues. Germline loops: CDR1 SGHRS, CDR2 YFSETQ. Trimming removed 3 bases from V and 5 bases from J, with 11 bases in between. Amplification used 60 Vbeta primers and 13 Jbeta primers. Sequencing was performed with immunoSEQ multiplex PCR; in TCRdb, only in-frame clones are kept and a portion is missing. The sample holds about 130,000 clones, about 83% seen once. Concerning this clone itself: Its antigen is unidentified.

Study conclusions and caveats: Roughly uniform depth of sequencing across donors was assumed in presence/absence analyses. Specific recognition of CMV antigens was confirmed in vitro for a few chains (all CMV-associated).

The gene calls are TRBV5-1 and TRBJ1-1; possibly TRBD1 for D (6 bases). The sequenced material came from PBMCs. The receptor was isolated from a girl aged 2-10 years in good health and CMV-seronegative. CDR3 nucleotides: TGCGCCAGCAGCTACACAGACAGGACTGAAGCTTTCTTT. Encoded protein: CASSYTDRTEAFF.